Presented here are 8 T cell receptor beta chains from one specimen sequenced in a study of regulatory T cells in long-lasting Graves disease. According to the study, TCR beta libraries were built with iRepertoire HTBI primers and CDR3-region Arm-PCR. Each CDR3 protein is one row after TCRdb ran MiXCR on the multiplex PCR reads. The data show about 540,000 distinct CDR3 sequences, about 13% seen once. The time point is: newly diagnosed GD, antithyroid drugs for less than 3 months. Extracted PBMC RNA gave rise to the TCR library. The data also belong to a second study, concerning T cells in Graves' hyperthyroidism and ophthalmopathy.

The input for sequencing was peripheral blood mononuclear cells (PBMCs), taken at new diagnosis, from a patient treated with antithyroid drugs. These TCRs come from a man between 25 and 39 years old with Graves disease.

The genes are TRBV29-1 and TRBJ2-7; 8 nucleotides match TRBD2. CDR3 length: 18 residues. The germline V gene has CDR1 SQVTM and CDR2 ANQGSEA. V trimming: 0 bases; J trimming: 5 bases; junction bases outside the gene matches: 18. CDR3 region: CSVEDSGGGTGSRHEQYF. In nucleotides, the CDR3 is TGCAGCGTTGAAGATTCGGGGGGGGGGACCGGGAGTCGCCACGAGCAGTACTTC.

This clonotype was counted many times. The chain employs TRBV27 and TRBJ2-3; TRBD2 agrees at 10 bases. The DNA end favors TRBJ2-1, so the J call may be wrong. In germline, CDR1 is MNHEY, CDR2 SMNVEV (reference sequence). The CDR3 totals 15 residues. In nucleotides, the CDR3 is TGTGCCAGCAGGACCCAGCGGGAGGGTCGGGAAGAGCAGTTCTTC. Translating gives CASRTQREGREEQFF.

The genes are TRBV5-1 and TRBJ2-1; TRBD1 agrees at 9 bases. CDR1 and CDR2 from the germline V gene are SGHRS and YFSETQ. The CDR3 is 15 amino acids. Unmatched junction bases numbered 12, after V lost 7 bases and J lost 7 bases. CDR3 loop: CASRRVAGTGNEQFF. CDR3 nucleotides: TGCGCCAGCCGCCGCGTTGCCGGGACAGGGAATGAGCAGTTCTTC.

This clonotype was recorded at least ten times. This chain links TRBV12-3 or TRBV12-4 with TRBJ2-1; 9 nucleotides agree with TRBD2. The CDR3 has 17 amino acids. Trimming at V came to 3 bases and at J to 1 base, leaving 7 bases not matched to a gene. Written as DNA, the CDR3 is TGTGCCAGCAGTTTCTTGAGACTAGCGGAATCCTACAATGAGCAGTTCTTC. It specifies CASSFLRLAESYNEQFF.

The chain uses TRBV25-1 and TRBJ2-1; D unclear. This CDR3 has 12 residues. The V gene's germline CDR1 is MGHDK and CDR2 SYGVNS. The ends were cut back, 3 bases at V and 9 bases at J, with 9 bases in the middle. This CDR3 is CASSEGYSEQFF. Written as DNA, the CDR3 is TGTGCCAGCAGTGAGGGGTATAGTGAGCAGTTCTTC.

This clonotype turned up a few times. This chain connects TRBV18 to TRBJ1-6; TRBD1 matches 10 bases. The CDR3 has 11 amino acids. Looked up from germline, CDR1 is KGHSH and CDR2 is LQKENI. The trim removed 8 bases at V and 16 bases at J, leaving 5 bases unmatched. In DNA, the CDR3 is TGTGCCAGCCGCCGGACAGGGGGACTCCACTTT. The encoded protein is CASRRTGGLHF.

This clonotype was recorded many times. V usage is TRBV10-3 and J usage is TRBJ1-1; a weak D match, TRBD1 (6 bases). This CDR3 is 15 amino acids long. Germline V lookup: CDR1 ENHRY, CDR2 SYGVKD. Trimming took 0 bases from V and 1 from J, leaving 9 bases between them. The CDR3 bases are TGTGCCATCAGTGAGTCAGGACAGTCGAACACTGAAGCTTTCTTT. This codes for CAISESGQSNTEAFF.

This clonotype has ten or more counts. The CDR3 coding sequence is TGCAGTGCTAGAGATGGGACGGAGGAAAAACTGTTTTTT. It specifies CSARDGTEEKLFF. V is TRBV20-1 and J is TRBJ1-4, with D perhaps TRBD1 (5 bases). The germline V gene encodes CDR1 DFQATT and CDR2 SNEGSKA (reference sequence). Trimming stripped 0 bases from V and 8 bases from J, with 10 bases between. The CDR3 has 13 residues.